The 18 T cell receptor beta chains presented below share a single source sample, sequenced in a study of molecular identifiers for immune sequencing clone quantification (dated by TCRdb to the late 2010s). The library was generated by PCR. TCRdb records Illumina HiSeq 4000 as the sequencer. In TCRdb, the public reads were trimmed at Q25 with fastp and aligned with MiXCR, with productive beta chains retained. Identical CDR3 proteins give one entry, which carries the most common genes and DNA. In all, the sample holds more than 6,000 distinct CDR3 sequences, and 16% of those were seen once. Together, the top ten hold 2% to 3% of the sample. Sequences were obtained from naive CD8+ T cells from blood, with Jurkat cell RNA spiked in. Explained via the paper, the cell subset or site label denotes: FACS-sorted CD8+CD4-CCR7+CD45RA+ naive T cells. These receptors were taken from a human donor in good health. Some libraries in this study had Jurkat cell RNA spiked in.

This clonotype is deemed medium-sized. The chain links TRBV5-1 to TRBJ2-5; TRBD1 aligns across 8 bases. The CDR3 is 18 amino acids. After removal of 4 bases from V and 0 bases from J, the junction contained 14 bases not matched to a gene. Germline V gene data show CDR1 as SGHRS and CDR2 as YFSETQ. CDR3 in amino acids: CASSRTRYDRGNQETQYF. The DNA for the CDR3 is TGCGCCAGCAGCCGCACGCGTTATGACAGGGGAAACCAAGAGACCCAGTACTTC.

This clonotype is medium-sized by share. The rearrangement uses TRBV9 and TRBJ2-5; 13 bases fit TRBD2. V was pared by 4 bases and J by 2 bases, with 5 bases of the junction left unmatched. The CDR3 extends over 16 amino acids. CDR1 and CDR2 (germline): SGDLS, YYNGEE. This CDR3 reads CASSSTSGGKQETQYF. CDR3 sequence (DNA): TGTGCCAGCAGCTCGACTAGCGGGGGGAAACAAGAGACCCAGTACTTC. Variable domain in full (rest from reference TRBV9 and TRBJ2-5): DSGVTQTPKHLITATGQRVTLRCSPRSGDLSVYWYQQSLDQGLQFLIQYYNGEERAKGNILERFSAQQFPDLHSELNLSSLELGDSALYFCASSSTSGGKQETQYFGPGTRLLVL.

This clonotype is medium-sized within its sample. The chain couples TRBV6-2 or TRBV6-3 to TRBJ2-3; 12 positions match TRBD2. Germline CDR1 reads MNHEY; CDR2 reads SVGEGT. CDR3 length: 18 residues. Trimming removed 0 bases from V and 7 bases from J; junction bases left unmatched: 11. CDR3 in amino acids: CASSYSSSGRADMHTQYF. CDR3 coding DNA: TGTGCCAGCAGTTACTCCTCTAGCGGGAGGGCCGACATGCATACGCAGTATTTT.

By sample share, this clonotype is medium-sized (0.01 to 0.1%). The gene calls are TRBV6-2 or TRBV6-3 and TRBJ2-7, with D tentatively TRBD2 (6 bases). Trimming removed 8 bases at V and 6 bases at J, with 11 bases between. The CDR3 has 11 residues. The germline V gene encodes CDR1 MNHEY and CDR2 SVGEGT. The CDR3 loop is CASSWGGEQYF. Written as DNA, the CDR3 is TGTGCCAGCTCTTGGGGAGGCGAGCAGTACTTC.

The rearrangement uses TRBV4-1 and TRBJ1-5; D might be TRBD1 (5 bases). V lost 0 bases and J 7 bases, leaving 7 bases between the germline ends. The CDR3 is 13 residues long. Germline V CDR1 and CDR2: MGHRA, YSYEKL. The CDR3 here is CASSQERGQPQHF. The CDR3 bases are TGCGCCAGCAGCCAAGAGAGGGGCCAGCCCCAGCATTTT.

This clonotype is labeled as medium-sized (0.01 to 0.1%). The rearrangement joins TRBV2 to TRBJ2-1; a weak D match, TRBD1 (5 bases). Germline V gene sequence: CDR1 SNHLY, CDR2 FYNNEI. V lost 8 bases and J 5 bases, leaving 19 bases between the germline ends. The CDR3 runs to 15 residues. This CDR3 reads CASQTASTLDNEQFF. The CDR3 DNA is TGTGCCAGCCAGACAGCCTCTACCTTAGACAATGAGCAGTTCTTC. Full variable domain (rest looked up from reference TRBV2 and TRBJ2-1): EPEVTQTPSHQVTQMGQEVILRCVPISNHLYFYWYRQILGQKVEFLVSFYNNEISEKSEIFDDQFSVERPDGSNFTLKIRSTKLEDSAMYFCASQTASTLDNEQFFGPGTRLTVL.

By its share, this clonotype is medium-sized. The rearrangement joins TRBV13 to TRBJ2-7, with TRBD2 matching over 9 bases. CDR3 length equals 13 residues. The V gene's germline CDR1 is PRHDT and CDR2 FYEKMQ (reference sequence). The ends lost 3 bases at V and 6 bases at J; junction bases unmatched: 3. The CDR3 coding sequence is TGTGCCAGCAGCTTGGGCGGGAGGGCCGAGCAGTACTTC. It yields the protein CASSLGGRAEQYF.

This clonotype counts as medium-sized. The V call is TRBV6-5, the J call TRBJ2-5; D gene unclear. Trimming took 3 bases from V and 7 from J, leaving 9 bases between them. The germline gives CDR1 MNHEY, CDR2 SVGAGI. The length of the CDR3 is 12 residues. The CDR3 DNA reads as TGTGCCAGCAGTTATGGAGAAGGGACCCAGTACTTC. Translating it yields CASSYGEGTQYF.

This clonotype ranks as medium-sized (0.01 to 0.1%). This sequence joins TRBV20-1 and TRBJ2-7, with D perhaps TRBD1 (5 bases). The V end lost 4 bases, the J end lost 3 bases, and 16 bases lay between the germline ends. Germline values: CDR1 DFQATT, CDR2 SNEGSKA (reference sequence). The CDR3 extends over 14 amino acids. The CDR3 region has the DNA TGCAGTGCTACCTCCACCCTTGACAGCTACGAGCAGTACTTC. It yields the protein CSATSTLDSYEQYF.

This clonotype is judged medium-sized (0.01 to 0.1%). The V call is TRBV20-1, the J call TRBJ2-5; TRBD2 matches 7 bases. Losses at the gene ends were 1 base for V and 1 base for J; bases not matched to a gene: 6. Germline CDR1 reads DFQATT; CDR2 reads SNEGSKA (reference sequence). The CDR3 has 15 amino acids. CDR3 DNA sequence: TGCAGTGCTAGAGGGCTAGCGGACTTCCAAGAGACCCAGTACTTC. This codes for CSARGLADFQETQYF.

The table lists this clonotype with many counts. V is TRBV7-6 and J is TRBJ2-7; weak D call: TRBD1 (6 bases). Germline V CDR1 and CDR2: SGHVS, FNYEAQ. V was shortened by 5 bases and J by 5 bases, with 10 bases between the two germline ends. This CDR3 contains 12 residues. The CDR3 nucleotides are TGTGCCAGCAGCCTTACAGGGAACGAGCAGTACTTC. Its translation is CASSLTGNEQYF.

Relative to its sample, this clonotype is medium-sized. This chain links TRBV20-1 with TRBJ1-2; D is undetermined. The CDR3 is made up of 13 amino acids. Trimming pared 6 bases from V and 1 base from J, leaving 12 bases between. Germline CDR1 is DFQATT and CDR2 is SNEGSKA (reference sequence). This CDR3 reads CSATDGFNYGYTF. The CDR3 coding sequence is TGCAGTGCAACGGACGGATTTAACTATGGCTACACCTTC.

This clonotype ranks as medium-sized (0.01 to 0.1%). CDR3 nucleotides: TGTGCCAGCAGCTTAGGGTCGGGACTAGTCTACGAGCAGTACTTC. This encodes CASSLGSGLVYEQYF. The chain recombines TRBV7-9 with TRBJ2-7, with TRBD2 matching over 8 bases. CDR1 is SEHNR, CDR2 FQNEAQ, per germline (reference sequence). The CDR3 spans 15 residues. V was pared by 1 base and J by 3 bases, with 5 bases of the junction left unmatched.

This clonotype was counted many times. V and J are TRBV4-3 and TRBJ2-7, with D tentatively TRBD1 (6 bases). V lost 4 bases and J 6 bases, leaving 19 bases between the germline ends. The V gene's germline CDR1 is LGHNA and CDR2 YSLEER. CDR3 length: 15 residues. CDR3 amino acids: CASSPEQGSPSEQYF. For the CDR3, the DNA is TGCGCCAGCAGCCCGGAACAGGGCTCTCCGTCCGAGCAGTACTTC.

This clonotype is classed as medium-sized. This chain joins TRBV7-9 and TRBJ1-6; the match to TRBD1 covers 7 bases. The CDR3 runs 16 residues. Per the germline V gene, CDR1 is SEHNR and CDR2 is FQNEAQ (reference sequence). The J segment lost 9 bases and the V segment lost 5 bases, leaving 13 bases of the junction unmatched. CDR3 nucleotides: TGTGCCAGCAGCCGGCCGACAGGGAAGGAGATTTCACCCCTCCACTTT. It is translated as CASSRPTGKEISPLHF.

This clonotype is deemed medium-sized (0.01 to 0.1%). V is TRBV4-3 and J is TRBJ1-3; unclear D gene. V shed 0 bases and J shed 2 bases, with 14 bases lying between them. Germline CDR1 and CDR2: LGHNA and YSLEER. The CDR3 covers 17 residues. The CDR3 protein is CASSQDRGNHPGNTIYF. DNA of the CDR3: TGCGCCAGCAGCCAAGATCGCGGCAACCATCCTGGAAACACCATATATTTT.

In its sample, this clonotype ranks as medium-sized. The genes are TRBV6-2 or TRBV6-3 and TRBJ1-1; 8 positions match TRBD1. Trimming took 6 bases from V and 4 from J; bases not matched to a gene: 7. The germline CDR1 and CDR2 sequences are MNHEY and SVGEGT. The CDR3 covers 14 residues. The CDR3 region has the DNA TGTGCCAGCAGGGACGGACAGGGCGGCACTGAAGCTTTCTTT. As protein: CASRDGQGGTEAFF.

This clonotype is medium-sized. Here the CDR3 reads CASSLGGSSGNTIYF. The CDR3 bases are TGTGCCAGCAGCTTAGGTGGGAGCTCTGGAAACACCATATATTTT. The chain has TRBV7-9 and TRBJ1-3; D unclear. The ends were cut back, 1 base at V and 0 bases at J, with 7 bases in the middle. Germline CDR1 reads SEHNR; CDR2 reads FQNEAQ (reference sequence). The CDR3 is 15 amino acids. The full variable domain, rest sourced from reference TRBV7-9 and TRBJ1-3, is DTGVSQNPRHKITKRGQNVTFRCDPISEHNRLYWYRQTLGQGPEFLTYFQNEAQLEKSRLLSDRFSAERPKGSFSTLEIQRTEQGDSAMYLCASSLGGSSGNTIYFGEGSWLTVV.